Listed here are 19 T cell receptor beta chains from one sample, sequenced in a study of CD8+ T cells in alopecia areata. In each case, RNA was isolated and then reverse transcribed into cDNA as the sequencing template. Only in-frame clones appear in the TCRdb table, and some are missing; sequencing was by immunoSEQ multiplex PCR. The sample records about 120,000 clones, around 49% being singletons. Specimen: CD8+ T cells sorted from blood, collected at week 0. These receptors were taken from a human donor with alopecia areata.

This clone was counted only a few times. V gene TRBV18 combines with J gene TRBJ1-1; the D is unclear. Trimming left V 2 bases short and J 7 bases short, with 8 bases between. CDR1 KGHSH and CDR2 LQKENI come from the germline V gene. This CDR3 is built from 12 residues. This CDR3 is CASSPLPGEAFF. For the CDR3, the DNA is TGTGCCAGCTCACCATTGCCCGGTGAAGCTTTCTTT.

This clone appeared a few times. The rearrangement links TRBV7-9 to TRBJ2-7; TRBD1 is a possible D gene (5 bases). Trimming removed 2 bases from V and 3 bases from J, with 11 bases in between. Germline V gives CDR1 SEHNR, CDR2 FQNEAQ (reference sequence). This CDR3 region has 14 residues. CDR3 bases: TGTGCCAGCAGCTTACTGGACACAAGCTACGAGCAGTACTTC. Encoded protein: CASSLLDTSYEQYF.

The rearrangement joins TRBV7-9 to TRBJ2-5; TRBD1 matches at 7 bases. The CDR3 contains 14 residues. V dropped 5 bases and J dropped 7; count of bases not matched to a gene: 10. Germline V gene data show CDR1 as SEHNR and CDR2 as FQNEAQ (reference sequence). The CDR3 loop reads CASSPDRVPWTQYF. DNA of the CDR3: TGTGCCAGCAGCCCTGACAGGGTCCCTTGGACCCAGTACTTC.

The chain carries TRBV9 and TRBJ1-6; D remains ambiguous. V lost 0 bases, J lost 6 bases, and 16 bases lay in between. The CDR3 sequence is 17 residues long. Germline values: CDR1 SGDLS, CDR2 YYNGEE. The CDR3: CASSVDWTAGVNSPLHF. Written as DNA, the CDR3 is TGTGCCAGCAGCGTAGATTGGACCGCCGGGGTTAATTCACCCCTCCACTTT.

The chain recombines TRBV11-2 with TRBJ2-5; 10 nucleotides align to TRBD2. The CDR3 has 19 amino acids. J was trimmed by 0 bases and V by 4 bases; bases with no gene match: 14. Germline CDR1 reads SGHAT; CDR2 reads FQNNGV. The CDR3 protein is CASSSPDGRLAGDQETQYF. CDR3 bases: TGTGCCAGCAGCTCACCAGATGGACGTCTAGCGGGGGACCAAGAGACCCAGTACTTC.

This chain connects TRBV27 to TRBJ1-5, with D hard to call. CDR1 MNHEY and CDR2 SMNVEV come from the germline V gene (reference sequence). This CDR3 comprises 14 residues. Between the trimmed V and J ends, which lost 2 bases and 4 bases, there was a span of 9 bases. CDR3 sequence: CASSLVGRNQPQHF. The CDR3 DNA reads TGTGCCAGCAGTTTAGTGGGGAGGAATCAGCCCCAGCATTTT.

Here the CDR3 DNA reads TGTGCCAGCAGCGGGGACAATTCACCCCTCCACTTT. This gives the protein CASSGDNSPLHF. The chain joins TRBV13 to TRBJ1-6, with a weak D call TRBD1 (5 bases). V was cut by 5 bases and J by 7 bases, with 6 bases left in between. Germline V gene lookup returns CDR1 PRHDT and CDR2 FYEKMQ (reference sequence). The CDR3 length is 12 residues.

This rearrangement joins TRBV29-1 to TRBJ2-1; D is possibly TRBD2 (6 bases). This CDR3 has 11 residues. Trimming cost V 4 bases and J 5 bases, with 6 bases left between them. The germline V gene encodes CDR1 SQVTM and CDR2 ANQGSEA. As DNA, the CDR3 is TGCAGCGTTGGGGGGGACAATGAGCAGTTCTTC. Its protein product is CSVGGDNEQFF.

This clone showed up just a few times. This chain links TRBV29-1 with TRBJ1-2; tentatively, D is TRBD1 (6 bases). CDR1 SQVTM and CDR2 ANQGSEA come from the germline V gene. The V gene lost 5 bases and the J gene lost 5 bases, with 21 bases spanning the gap. CDR3 length: 15 residues. Here the CDR3 DNA reads TGCAGCGTTTACGGGGGCACATCTTGGTGGTATGGCTACACCTTC. This sequence encodes CSVYGGTSWWYGYTF.

V usage is TRBV4-1 and J usage is TRBJ1-5; TRBD1 aligns across 7 bases. Unmatched junction bases numbered 1, after V lost 5 bases and J lost 3 bases. The CDR3 loop spans 13 amino acids. The germline V gene has CDR1 MGHRA and CDR2 YSYEKL. The CDR3 DNA is TGCGCCAGCAGCACAGGGGACAATCAGCCCCAGCATTTT. Its protein product is CASSTGDNQPQHF.

This clone came up a few times. The rearrangement uses TRBV7-2 and TRBJ2-5, with 9 bases that match TRBD1. The CDR3 loop spans 15 amino acids. V shed 5 bases, J shed 5 bases, and the junction held 9 bases outside the gene matches. Germline CDR1 and CDR2: SGHTA and FQGNSA. The CDR3 DNA is TGTGCCAGCAGCCGGGGACAGGGTGACTGGGAGACCCAGTACTTC. Residues: CASSRGQGDWETQYF.

This clone was seen once. This rearrangement joins TRBV5-6 to TRBJ2-5, with 8 bases identical to TRBD1. Germline values: CDR1 SGHDT, CDR2 YYEEEE. Losses at the gene ends were 3 bases for V and 3 bases for J; bases not matched to a gene: 1. The CDR3 consists of 13 residues. The CDR3 nucleotides are TGTGCCAGCAGCTCGACAGGGGAAGAGACCCAGTACTTC. Its translation: CASSSTGEETQYF. Full variable domain (outside the CDR3, taken from reference TRBV5-6 and TRBJ2-5): DAGVTQSPTHLIKTRGQQVTLRCSPKSGHDTVSWYQQALGQGPQFIFQYYEEEERQRGNFPDRFSGHQFPNYSSELNVNALLLGDSALYLCASSSTGEETQYFGPGTRLLVL.

This clone came up a few times. The CDR3 sequence is CASSPSSAVVVYGYTF. DNA for the CDR3: TGTGCCAGCAGCCCGTCATCAGCCGTCGTTGTCTATGGCTACACCTTC. The chain uses TRBV7-9 and TRBJ1-2; the D is unclear. Germline V lookup: CDR1 SEHNR, CDR2 FQNEAQ (reference sequence). This CDR3 comprises 16 residues. Trimming removed 5 bases from V and 4 bases from J, with 20 bases in between.

This clone has just one count. This chain uses TRBV25-1 with TRBJ1-1; D remains unclear. Germline lookup yields CDR1 MGHDK and CDR2 SYGVNS. The CDR3 extends over 11 amino acids. The germline V and J ends were trimmed by 5 bases and 7 bases, with 8 bases remaining between them. This CDR3 is CASSLGLEAFF. In DNA, the CDR3 is TGTGCCAGCAGTCTAGGACTTGAAGCTTTCTTT.

The chain couples TRBV5-4 to TRBJ1-2; maybe TRBD1 (6 bases). Germline CDR1 SGHNT, CDR2 YYREEE (reference sequence). The CDR3 runs 14 residues. V gave up 4 bases and J gave up 3 bases, with 13 bases separating them. The CDR3 DNA is TGTGCCAGCAGCGGGGGACAACAGGACTATGGCTACACCTTC. This gives the protein CASSGGQQDYGYTF.

The CDR3 coding sequence is TGTGCCTGGAGCCCTCTCACAGGTTACAAGCAGTACTTC. Protein product: CAWSPLTGYKQYF. This chain joins TRBV30 and TRBJ2-7; a weak D match, TRBD1 (5 bases). The CDR3 totals 13 residues. CDR1 and CDR2 from the germline V gene are GTSNPN and SVGIG (reference sequence). Trimming removed 3 bases at V and 8 bases at J, with 17 bases between.

This clone was seen just once. This chain uses TRBV4-3 with TRBJ2-6, with 7 positions matching TRBD2. J was trimmed by 2 bases and V by 0 bases; bases with no gene match: 1. CDR1 and CDR2 from the germline V gene are LGHNA and YSLEER. The CDR3 is made up of 16 amino acids. In DNA, the CDR3 is TGCGCCAGCAGCCAAGATCGGGGGGCTGGGGCCAACGTCCTGACTTTC. Protein product: CASSQDRGAGANVLTF.

The genes are TRBV6-5 and TRBJ1-1, with unresolved D. Germline V gene lookup returns CDR1 MNHEY and CDR2 SVGAGI. This CDR3 comprises 13 residues. V dropped 2 bases and J dropped 8 bases, with 12 bases sitting between them. The CDR3 loop reads CASSYRGIAEAFF. The DNA for the CDR3 is TGTGCCAGCAGTTACCGGGGTATCGCCGAAGCTTTCTTT.

A few counts support this clone. The chain links TRBV7-9 to TRBJ2-5; 9 bases fit TRBD2. With 3 bases clipped from V and 1 base from J, the junction kept 6 bases outside the gene matches. Germline V CDR1 and CDR2: SEHNR, FQNEAQ (reference sequence). This CDR3 comprises 16 residues. CDR3 region: CASSLEAGGLQETQYF. DNA for the CDR3: TGTGCCAGCAGCTTGGAAGCGGGGGGACTCCAAGAGACCCAGTACTTC.